This paragraph covers one T cell receptor beta chain sequence. Its antigen is currently unknown. This record comes from a study of cytomegalovirus exposure and HLA in healthy donors. Some clones are missing from TCRdb's copy, which holds only in-frame ones; the method was immunoSEQ multiplex PCR. The repertoire holds fewer than 200,000 clones, with about four fifths as singletons. Study-wide results and limits: Some TCR beta chains (164 of them) were listed as cytomegalovirus-associated.

V was pared by 3 bases and J by 3 bases, with 18 bases of the junction left unmatched. Germline-derived CDR1 and CDR2 are SGHDN and FVKESK. The CDR3 extends over 20 amino acids. This clonotype was sampled from a young woman in good health and CMV-seropositive. Sequencing was carried out using PBMCs. The chain couples TRBV14 to TRBJ1-5, with 9 bases that match TRBD1. In DNA form, the CDR3 reads TGTGCCAGCAGCCACACCACCGACAGGGGGTATGAATGCGTCAATCAGCCCCAGCATTTT. It yields the protein CASSHTTDRGYECVNQPQHF.